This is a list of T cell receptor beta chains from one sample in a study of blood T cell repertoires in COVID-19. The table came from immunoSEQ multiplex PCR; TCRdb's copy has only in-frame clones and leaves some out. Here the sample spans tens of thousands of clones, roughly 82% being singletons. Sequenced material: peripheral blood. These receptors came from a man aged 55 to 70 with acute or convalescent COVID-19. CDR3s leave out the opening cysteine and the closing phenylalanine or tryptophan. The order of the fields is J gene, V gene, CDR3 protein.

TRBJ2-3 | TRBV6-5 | ASSYSIGGLPDTQY
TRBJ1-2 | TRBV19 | ASAHEPGISGYT
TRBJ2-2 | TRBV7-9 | ASGRNTGELF
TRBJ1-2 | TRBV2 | ASEVGQTYGYT
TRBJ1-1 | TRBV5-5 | ASSLVQLNTEAF
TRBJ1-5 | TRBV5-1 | ASSPSSNQPQH
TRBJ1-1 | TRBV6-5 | ASSRFGGGETEAF
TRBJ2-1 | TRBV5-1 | ASSEGLAVYNEQF
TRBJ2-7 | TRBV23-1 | ASRPQYRSYEQY
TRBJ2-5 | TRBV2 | ASSEAGLAGGQETQY
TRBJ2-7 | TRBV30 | AWATGTGAEQY
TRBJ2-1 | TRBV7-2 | ASLWGGGNEQF
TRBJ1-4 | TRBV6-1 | ASSETGSATNEKLF
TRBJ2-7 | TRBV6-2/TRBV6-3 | ASSTPRASGYEQY
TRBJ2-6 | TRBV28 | ASSSQGSGANVLT
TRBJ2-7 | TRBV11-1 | ASSLATYEQY
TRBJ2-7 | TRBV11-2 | ASSLSSYEQY
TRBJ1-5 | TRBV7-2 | ASSLRDIGGEPQH
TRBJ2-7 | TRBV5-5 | ASTPGGGDEQY
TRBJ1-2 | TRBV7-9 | ASSLRGGYGYT
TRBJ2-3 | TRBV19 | ASSIYRGQQALGGTQY
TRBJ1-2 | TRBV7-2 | ASSARDRGGYT
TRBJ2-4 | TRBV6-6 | ASTLGGIQY
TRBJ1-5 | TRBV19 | AVTPGAGVSNQPQH